This TCR beta chain is drawn from a study of T cell changes during pregnancy in multiple sclerosis. The CDR3 runs 12 residues. The germline V gene has CDR1 ENHRY and CDR2 SYGVKD. V was trimmed by 10 bases and J by 1 base, leaving 10 bases between them. Sequencing was performed with immunoSEQ multiplex PCR; in TCRdb, only in-frame clones are kept and a portion is missing. The sample includes tens of thousands of clones, around 92% of them seen just once. This rearrangement joins TRBV10-3 to TRBJ2-5, with D hard to call. This receptor was obtained from a female donor in good health, enrolled as a control in a pregnancy study. The sequences come from peripheral blood, collected after pregnancy. This chain's CDR3 is CATSAVQETQYF. The CDR3 region has the DNA TGTGCCACCTCGGCGGTCCAAGAGACCCAGTACTTC.